These 29 T cell receptor beta chains originate from one sample sequenced in a study of shared clonotypes between healthy human individuals. The repertoire was sequenced with immunoSEQ multiplex PCR; TCRdb's copy has only in-frame clones and lacks some. The sample has about 1.1 million clones, about 80% seen once. Sequenced sample: memory CD4+ T cells from PBMCs. Subset here: CD45RA-negative fraction. The receptors here all came from a man in his late teens or twenties in good health. Some clones in this sample may be carry-over from other donors' samples.

For the CDR3, the DNA is TGTGCCAGCAGCTTAGACAGCCCTGAAGCTTTCTTT. Encoded protein: CASSLDSPEAFF. V gene TRBV11-2 combines with J gene TRBJ1-1; D is undetermined. Trimming stripped 0 bases from V and 6 bases from J, with 5 bases between. CDR1 and CDR2 (germline): SGHAT, FQNNGV. There are 12 residues in the CDR3.

The chain links TRBV28 to TRBJ1-2, with a weak D call TRBD1 (6 bases). This CDR3 contains 14 residues. Between the trimmed V and J ends, which lost 6 bases and 2 bases, there was a span of 13 bases. Germline CDR1 and CDR2: MDHEN and SYDVKM. DNA for the CDR3: TGTGCCAGCAGAAAAACGGACAGAAACTATGGCTACACCTTC. Protein product: CASRKTDRNYGYTF.

DNA of the CDR3: TGTGCCATCAGTGAGCGCCCTGGGACAACTAACAATGAGCAGTTCTTC. Its protein product is CAISERPGTTNNEQFF. The chain couples TRBV10-3 to TRBJ2-1; D possibly corresponds to TRBD1 (6 bases). This CDR3 is 16 amino acids long. Per the germline V gene, CDR1 is ENHRY and CDR2 is SYGVKD. Deletions cut 2 bases from V and 5 bases from J, with 16 bases between.

This rearrangement joins TRBV28 to TRBJ1-5; 8 bases map to TRBD1. The V segment lost 5 bases and the J segment 4 bases; nucleotides outside the gene matches: 7. The CDR3 covers 15 residues. Germline CDR1 reads MDHEN; CDR2 reads SYDVKM. The DNA for the CDR3 is TGTGCCAGCAGTCTCCCACAGGGGGGGAATCAGCCCCAGCATTTT. This translates into CASSLPQGGNQPQHF. Using reference TRBV28 and TRBJ1-5 for the parts outside the CDR3, the full variable domain is DVKVTQSSRYLVKRTGEKVFLECVQDMDHENMFWYRQDPGLGLRLIYFSYDVKMKEKGDIPEGYSVSREKKERFSLILESASTNQTSMYLCASSLPQGGNQPQHFGDGTRLSIL.

The chain has TRBV4-3 and TRBJ2-1, with 9 bases identical to TRBD2. V was clipped by 0 bases and J by 8 bases; unmatched bases: 17. CDR1 and CDR2 (germline): LGHNA, YSLEER. The CDR3 is made up of 19 amino acids. Here the CDR3 reads CASSQDPVGASGIEDEQFF. As DNA, the CDR3 is TGCGCCAGCAGCCAAGATCCGGTAGGGGCTAGCGGGATTGAGGATGAGCAGTTCTTC.

The chain employs TRBV28 and TRBJ2-7, with unresolved D. Per germline, CDR1 MDHEN and CDR2 SYDVKM. The V and J ends lost 5 bases and 6 bases respectively, with 11 bases between them. The CDR3 contains 12 residues. The CDR3 DNA follows: TGTGCCAGCAGTCTACTAAGTTTCGAGCAGTACTTC. As protein: CASSLLSFEQYF.

The V call is TRBV4-3, the J call TRBJ2-2, with 7 bases aligning to TRBD1. The J segment lost 5 bases and the V segment lost 0 bases, leaving 6 bases of the junction unmatched. Germline V gives CDR1 LGHNA, CDR2 YSLEER. The CDR3 loop spans 16 amino acids. The CDR3 bases are TGCGCCAGCAGCCAAGATCTTGGCAGGGGGACCGGGGAGCTGTTTTTT. Translating it yields CASSQDLGRGTGELFF.

The rearrangement joins TRBV4-2 to TRBJ2-5, with a possible D match to TRBD2 (6 bases). Deletions cut 3 bases from V and 2 bases from J, with 13 bases between. Germline V lookup: CDR1 LGHNA, CDR2 YNFKEQ. This CDR3 spans 15 amino acids. This chain's CDR3 is CASSQGWRDQETQYF. CDR3 nucleotides: TGTGCCAGCAGCCAGGGGTGGCGGGATCAAGAGACCCAGTACTTC.

This clone was counted a few times. V is TRBV29-1 and J is TRBJ2-7; D is perhaps TRBD2 (6 bases). CDR3 length: 12 amino acids. Trimming cost V 2 bases and J 6 bases, with 11 bases left between them. CDR1 is SQVTM, CDR2 ANQGSEA, per germline. CDR3 protein: CSVEQRVGEQYF. The CDR3 DNA is TGCAGCGTTGAACAGCGGGTGGGCGAGCAGTACTTC.

The rearrangement links TRBV20-1 to TRBJ2-3; D may be TRBD1 or TRBD2 (6 bases each). This CDR3 has 11 amino acids. V lost 8 bases and J 6 bases, leaving 12 bases between the germline ends. Germline CDR1 reads DFQATT; CDR2 reads SNEGSKA (reference sequence). CDR3 sequence reads: CSPGGSDTQYF. For the CDR3, the DNA is TGCAGTCCCGGGGGCAGCGATACGCAGTATTTT.

This rearrangement joins TRBV27 to TRBJ1-2; 12 bases agree with TRBD1. There are 14 residues in the CDR3. Germline assignment: CDR1 MNHEY and CDR2 SMNVEV (reference sequence). Losses at the gene ends were 8 bases for V and 8 bases for J; bases not matched to a gene: 9. The CDR3 region is CASSPGQGAQGYTF. The CDR3 coding sequence is TGTGCCAGCTCCCCGGGACAGGGGGCGCAAGGCTACACCTTC.

On this clone: One base separates it from a far larger clone, so it is likely a read error. The chain combines TRBV7-6 with TRBJ2-3; D may be TRBD1 or TRBD2 (5 bases each). This CDR3 has 13 amino acids. The V gene's germline CDR1 is SGHVS and CDR2 FNYEAQ. Trimming removed 0 bases at V and 4 bases at J, with 5 bases between. The CDR3 DNA sequence: TGTGCCAGCAGCTTAGCGGGGGCAGATACGCAGTATTTT. It specifies CASSLAGADTQYF.

This clone appeared once. V gene TRBV28 combines with J gene TRBJ2-1, with TRBD2 matching 8 bases. The germline CDR1 and CDR2 sequences are MDHEN and SYDVKM. This CDR3 has 14 amino acids. With V trimmed by 1 base and J by 6 bases, 2 bases remained unmatched. The CDR3 nucleotides are TGTGCCAGCAGTTTATTCGCGGGGGGCAATGAGCAGTTCTTC. It translates to CASSLFAGGNEQFF.

The chain couples TRBV18 to TRBJ2-7; tentative D call: TRBD2 (6 bases). Germline CDR1 KGHSH, CDR2 LQKENI. The CDR3 contains 15 residues. V gave up 6 bases and J gave up 0 bases, with 15 bases separating them. CDR3 residues: CASSRGPLSSYEQYF. The CDR3 DNA reads as TGTGCCAGCTCGCGGGGACCGTTGAGCTCCTACGAGCAGTACTTC.

This chain connects TRBV6-5 to TRBJ2-7; D may be TRBD2 (6 bases). The CDR3 is 14 amino acids. Germline CDR1 MNHEY, CDR2 SVGAGI. V was clipped by 5 bases and J by 6 bases, with 17 bases between them. The CDR3 coding sequence is TGTGCCAGCAGTCTGGAGTCAGGGACTGGCGAGCAGTACTTC. This encodes CASSLESGTGEQYF.

The V gene is TRBV29-1, the J gene TRBJ2-7, with 7 bases aligning to TRBD1. Germline loops: CDR1 SQVTM, CDR2 ANQGSEA. There are 13 residues in the CDR3. With V trimmed by 4 bases and J by 2 bases, 5 bases remained unmatched. CDR3 DNA sequence: TGCAGCGTTGGGGACAGATCCCCCTACGAGCAGTACTTC. Amino acids: CSVGDRSPYEQYF.

V gene TRBV4-3 combines with J gene TRBJ2-7; D unresolved. This CDR3 comprises 13 residues. Germline V CDR1 and CDR2: LGHNA, YSLEER. The V end was cut by 0 bases, the J end by 4 bases, with 7 bases between. The CDR3 sequence is CASSQDFGYEQYF. In nucleotides, the CDR3 is TGCGCCAGCAGCCAAGATTTCGGGTACGAGCAGTACTTC.

Comment on this clone: A read error likely explains this, since a far larger clone differs by one base. The gene calls are TRBV28 and TRBJ1-2, with 7 bases fitting TRBD1. This CDR3 contains 14 residues. Germline values: CDR1 MDHEN, CDR2 SYDVKM. V lost 3 bases and J lost 2; bases outside the gene matches: 3. The CDR3 here is CASSFQGGNYGYTF. CDR3 nucleotide sequence: TGTGCCAGCAGTTTCCAGGGGGGGAACTATGGCTACACCTTC.

This clone was picked up a small number of times. The chain is built from TRBV25-1 and TRBJ1-1; tentative D call: TRBD1 (6 bases). CDR3 length: 13 amino acids. V was clipped by 7 bases and J by 1 base, with 10 bases between them. The V gene's germline CDR1 is MGHDK and CDR2 SYGVNS. In DNA form, the CDR3 reads TGTGCCAGCAAAGGGGGGCCGAACACTGAAGCTTTCTTT. Its translation is CASKGGPNTEAFF. The variable domain in full, completed from reference TRBV25-1 and TRBJ1-1, reads EADIYQTPRYLVIGTGKKITLECSQTMGHDKMYWYQQDPGMELHLIHYSYGVNSTEKGDLSSESTVSRIRTEHFPLTLESARPSHTSQYLCASKGGPNTEAFFGQGTRLTVV.

The chain joins TRBV7-3 to TRBJ2-1; TRBD1 might be the D (6 bases). In germline, CDR1 is SGHTA, CDR2 FQGTGA. This CDR3 contains 15 residues. V lost 1 base and J 4 bases, leaving 11 bases between the germline ends. CDR3 sequence (DNA): TGTGCCAGCAGCTTAAGTGGACAGTATTACAATGAGCAGTTCTTC. It translates to CASSLSGQYYNEQFF.

The chain carries TRBV5-1 and TRBJ2-1, with D possibly being TRBD2 (5 bases). V was cut by 4 bases and J by 0 bases, with 14 bases left in between. This CDR3 is built from 16 residues. CDR1 and CDR2 (germline): SGHRS, YFSETQ. CDR3 bases: TGCGCCAGCAGCCTCGACGGAACTAGCTCCTACAATGAGCAGTTCTTC. It translates to CASSLDGTSSYNEQFF.

This clone has only one observation. The CDR3 DNA reads as TGCGCCAGCAGCCGGGGAGCGGGAGCTTCCCATGAGCAGTTCTTC. Translation gives CASSRGAGASHEQFF. The rearrangement joins TRBV4-1 to TRBJ2-1; 8 bases match TRBD2. The CDR3 has 15 residues. Germline V lookup: CDR1 MGHRA, CDR2 YSYEKL. The ends lost 4 bases at V and 8 bases at J; junction bases unmatched: 10.

In this sample, this clone turned up once. The V call is TRBV6-1, the J call TRBJ2-7; D might be TRBD2 (6 bases). This CDR3 region has 14 residues. V lost 6 bases and J lost 11, with 23 bases in between. Germline CDR1 MNHNS, CDR2 SASEGT. The CDR3 nucleotides read TGTGCCAGCAGAGCGGGCGAGAGGGGCCGAAAGGAGTACTTC. Its translation: CASRAGERGRKEYF.

The chain uses TRBV15 and TRBJ1-1, with a weak D call TRBD1 (5 bases). Trimming removed 0 bases at V and 0 bases at J, with 11 bases between. The germline gives CDR1 LNHNV, CDR2 YYDKDF (reference sequence). This CDR3 has 16 residues. CDR3 sequence reads: CATSRDLSGVNTEAFF. DNA for the CDR3: TGTGCCACCAGCAGAGATCTTTCGGGGGTGAACACTGAAGCTTTCTTT.

The rearrangement links TRBV5-6 to TRBJ1-5; TRBD1 matches 8 bases. V trimming: 4 bases; J trimming: 2 bases; junction bases outside the gene matches: 5. This CDR3 has 15 residues. Germline V CDR1 and CDR2: SGHDT, YYEEEE. The CDR3 sequence: CASSAMTGGNQPQHF. The CDR3 DNA sequence: TGTGCCAGCAGCGCGATGACAGGGGGCAATCAGCCCCAGCATTTT.

This clone was seen a single time. The CDR3 region is CASSSAATYPGQGNEQYF. The DNA for the CDR3 is TGTGCCAGCAGCTCCGCCGCAACCTATCCGGGACAGGGGAACGAGCAGTACTTC. The V and J genes are TRBV11-2 and TRBJ2-7; 10 bases align to TRBD1. V trimming: 4 bases; J trimming: 5 bases; junction bases outside the gene matches: 17. Germline CDR1 and CDR2: SGHAT and FQNNGV. The CDR3 totals 18 residues. Full variable domain (rest looked up from reference TRBV11-2 and TRBJ2-7): EAGVAQSPRYKIIEKRQSVAFWCNPISGHATLYWYQQILGQGPKLLIQFQNNGVVDDSQLPKDRFSAERLKGVDSTLKIQPAKLEDSAVYLCASSSAATYPGQGNEQYFGPGTRLTVT.

This clone was observed a few times. The same CDR3 can be traced to other DNA sequences in this sample. The chain employs TRBV5-1 and TRBJ2-7, with TRBD1 matching 7 bases. The CDR3 is 15 amino acids. Germline-derived CDR1 and CDR2 are SGHRS and YFSETQ. The junction had 4 bases not matched to a gene; V was cut back by 0 bases and J by 1 base. The CDR3 sequence: CASSLGGTVSYEQYF. CDR3 DNA: TGCGCCAGCAGCTTGGGGGGGACAGTTTCCTACGAGCAGTACTTC.

Regarding this clone: The junction and the germline gene differ at one end; a read error may be behind it. The chain recombines TRBV11-1 with TRBJ2-2, with TRBD2 matching 9 bases. CDR1 and CDR2 from the germline V gene are SGHAT and FQDESV (reference sequence). This CDR3 has 16 amino acids. CDR3 protein: CASSLAGLPDTGELFF. For the CDR3, the DNA is TGTGCCAGCAGCCTAGCGGGACTCCCGGACACCGGGGAGCTGTTTTTT.

DNA for the CDR3: TGTGCCAGCCCTCGGGGGAGTATAGGGAAAAGGTACGAGCAGTACTTC. The encoded protein is CASPRGSIGKRYEQYF. The chain couples TRBV21-1 to TRBJ2-7; the table gives TRBD2 as D, unverified against the DNA. TRBV21-1 represents a pseudogene. The CDR3 length is 16 residues.